This T cell receptor beta chain was observed in a study of blood T cell repertoires in COVID-19. Across the study: Sites in the United States, Italy and Spain provided acute and convalescent COVID-19 samples. PBMCs, B-cell-depleted T cells, or T cells were the source of the cDNA or gDNA that made up the material.

Original processing methods: Nucleated cell number was recorded as an estimate derived from reference gene primer amplification. Sequencing used immunoSEQ multiplex PCR; TCRdb keeps in-frame clones, though not all of them. V, J and clone size were drawn from that table, and D and trimming were deduced from the DNA. Here the sample spans about 190,000 clones, 89% being singletons. The junction had 3 bases not matched to a gene; V was cut back by 5 bases and J by 4 bases. This CDR3 is 12 amino acids long. Germline CDR1 is SQVTM and CDR2 is ANQGSEA. Sequenced material: peripheral blood. This sequence originates from a middle-aged man with acute or convalescent COVID-19. The genes are TRBV29-1 and TRBJ1-1, with 8 bases that match TRBD1. The CDR3 DNA sequence: TGCAGCGTTCCAGGGGGCCGCACTGAAGCTTTCTTT. Translation: CSVPGGRTEAFF.